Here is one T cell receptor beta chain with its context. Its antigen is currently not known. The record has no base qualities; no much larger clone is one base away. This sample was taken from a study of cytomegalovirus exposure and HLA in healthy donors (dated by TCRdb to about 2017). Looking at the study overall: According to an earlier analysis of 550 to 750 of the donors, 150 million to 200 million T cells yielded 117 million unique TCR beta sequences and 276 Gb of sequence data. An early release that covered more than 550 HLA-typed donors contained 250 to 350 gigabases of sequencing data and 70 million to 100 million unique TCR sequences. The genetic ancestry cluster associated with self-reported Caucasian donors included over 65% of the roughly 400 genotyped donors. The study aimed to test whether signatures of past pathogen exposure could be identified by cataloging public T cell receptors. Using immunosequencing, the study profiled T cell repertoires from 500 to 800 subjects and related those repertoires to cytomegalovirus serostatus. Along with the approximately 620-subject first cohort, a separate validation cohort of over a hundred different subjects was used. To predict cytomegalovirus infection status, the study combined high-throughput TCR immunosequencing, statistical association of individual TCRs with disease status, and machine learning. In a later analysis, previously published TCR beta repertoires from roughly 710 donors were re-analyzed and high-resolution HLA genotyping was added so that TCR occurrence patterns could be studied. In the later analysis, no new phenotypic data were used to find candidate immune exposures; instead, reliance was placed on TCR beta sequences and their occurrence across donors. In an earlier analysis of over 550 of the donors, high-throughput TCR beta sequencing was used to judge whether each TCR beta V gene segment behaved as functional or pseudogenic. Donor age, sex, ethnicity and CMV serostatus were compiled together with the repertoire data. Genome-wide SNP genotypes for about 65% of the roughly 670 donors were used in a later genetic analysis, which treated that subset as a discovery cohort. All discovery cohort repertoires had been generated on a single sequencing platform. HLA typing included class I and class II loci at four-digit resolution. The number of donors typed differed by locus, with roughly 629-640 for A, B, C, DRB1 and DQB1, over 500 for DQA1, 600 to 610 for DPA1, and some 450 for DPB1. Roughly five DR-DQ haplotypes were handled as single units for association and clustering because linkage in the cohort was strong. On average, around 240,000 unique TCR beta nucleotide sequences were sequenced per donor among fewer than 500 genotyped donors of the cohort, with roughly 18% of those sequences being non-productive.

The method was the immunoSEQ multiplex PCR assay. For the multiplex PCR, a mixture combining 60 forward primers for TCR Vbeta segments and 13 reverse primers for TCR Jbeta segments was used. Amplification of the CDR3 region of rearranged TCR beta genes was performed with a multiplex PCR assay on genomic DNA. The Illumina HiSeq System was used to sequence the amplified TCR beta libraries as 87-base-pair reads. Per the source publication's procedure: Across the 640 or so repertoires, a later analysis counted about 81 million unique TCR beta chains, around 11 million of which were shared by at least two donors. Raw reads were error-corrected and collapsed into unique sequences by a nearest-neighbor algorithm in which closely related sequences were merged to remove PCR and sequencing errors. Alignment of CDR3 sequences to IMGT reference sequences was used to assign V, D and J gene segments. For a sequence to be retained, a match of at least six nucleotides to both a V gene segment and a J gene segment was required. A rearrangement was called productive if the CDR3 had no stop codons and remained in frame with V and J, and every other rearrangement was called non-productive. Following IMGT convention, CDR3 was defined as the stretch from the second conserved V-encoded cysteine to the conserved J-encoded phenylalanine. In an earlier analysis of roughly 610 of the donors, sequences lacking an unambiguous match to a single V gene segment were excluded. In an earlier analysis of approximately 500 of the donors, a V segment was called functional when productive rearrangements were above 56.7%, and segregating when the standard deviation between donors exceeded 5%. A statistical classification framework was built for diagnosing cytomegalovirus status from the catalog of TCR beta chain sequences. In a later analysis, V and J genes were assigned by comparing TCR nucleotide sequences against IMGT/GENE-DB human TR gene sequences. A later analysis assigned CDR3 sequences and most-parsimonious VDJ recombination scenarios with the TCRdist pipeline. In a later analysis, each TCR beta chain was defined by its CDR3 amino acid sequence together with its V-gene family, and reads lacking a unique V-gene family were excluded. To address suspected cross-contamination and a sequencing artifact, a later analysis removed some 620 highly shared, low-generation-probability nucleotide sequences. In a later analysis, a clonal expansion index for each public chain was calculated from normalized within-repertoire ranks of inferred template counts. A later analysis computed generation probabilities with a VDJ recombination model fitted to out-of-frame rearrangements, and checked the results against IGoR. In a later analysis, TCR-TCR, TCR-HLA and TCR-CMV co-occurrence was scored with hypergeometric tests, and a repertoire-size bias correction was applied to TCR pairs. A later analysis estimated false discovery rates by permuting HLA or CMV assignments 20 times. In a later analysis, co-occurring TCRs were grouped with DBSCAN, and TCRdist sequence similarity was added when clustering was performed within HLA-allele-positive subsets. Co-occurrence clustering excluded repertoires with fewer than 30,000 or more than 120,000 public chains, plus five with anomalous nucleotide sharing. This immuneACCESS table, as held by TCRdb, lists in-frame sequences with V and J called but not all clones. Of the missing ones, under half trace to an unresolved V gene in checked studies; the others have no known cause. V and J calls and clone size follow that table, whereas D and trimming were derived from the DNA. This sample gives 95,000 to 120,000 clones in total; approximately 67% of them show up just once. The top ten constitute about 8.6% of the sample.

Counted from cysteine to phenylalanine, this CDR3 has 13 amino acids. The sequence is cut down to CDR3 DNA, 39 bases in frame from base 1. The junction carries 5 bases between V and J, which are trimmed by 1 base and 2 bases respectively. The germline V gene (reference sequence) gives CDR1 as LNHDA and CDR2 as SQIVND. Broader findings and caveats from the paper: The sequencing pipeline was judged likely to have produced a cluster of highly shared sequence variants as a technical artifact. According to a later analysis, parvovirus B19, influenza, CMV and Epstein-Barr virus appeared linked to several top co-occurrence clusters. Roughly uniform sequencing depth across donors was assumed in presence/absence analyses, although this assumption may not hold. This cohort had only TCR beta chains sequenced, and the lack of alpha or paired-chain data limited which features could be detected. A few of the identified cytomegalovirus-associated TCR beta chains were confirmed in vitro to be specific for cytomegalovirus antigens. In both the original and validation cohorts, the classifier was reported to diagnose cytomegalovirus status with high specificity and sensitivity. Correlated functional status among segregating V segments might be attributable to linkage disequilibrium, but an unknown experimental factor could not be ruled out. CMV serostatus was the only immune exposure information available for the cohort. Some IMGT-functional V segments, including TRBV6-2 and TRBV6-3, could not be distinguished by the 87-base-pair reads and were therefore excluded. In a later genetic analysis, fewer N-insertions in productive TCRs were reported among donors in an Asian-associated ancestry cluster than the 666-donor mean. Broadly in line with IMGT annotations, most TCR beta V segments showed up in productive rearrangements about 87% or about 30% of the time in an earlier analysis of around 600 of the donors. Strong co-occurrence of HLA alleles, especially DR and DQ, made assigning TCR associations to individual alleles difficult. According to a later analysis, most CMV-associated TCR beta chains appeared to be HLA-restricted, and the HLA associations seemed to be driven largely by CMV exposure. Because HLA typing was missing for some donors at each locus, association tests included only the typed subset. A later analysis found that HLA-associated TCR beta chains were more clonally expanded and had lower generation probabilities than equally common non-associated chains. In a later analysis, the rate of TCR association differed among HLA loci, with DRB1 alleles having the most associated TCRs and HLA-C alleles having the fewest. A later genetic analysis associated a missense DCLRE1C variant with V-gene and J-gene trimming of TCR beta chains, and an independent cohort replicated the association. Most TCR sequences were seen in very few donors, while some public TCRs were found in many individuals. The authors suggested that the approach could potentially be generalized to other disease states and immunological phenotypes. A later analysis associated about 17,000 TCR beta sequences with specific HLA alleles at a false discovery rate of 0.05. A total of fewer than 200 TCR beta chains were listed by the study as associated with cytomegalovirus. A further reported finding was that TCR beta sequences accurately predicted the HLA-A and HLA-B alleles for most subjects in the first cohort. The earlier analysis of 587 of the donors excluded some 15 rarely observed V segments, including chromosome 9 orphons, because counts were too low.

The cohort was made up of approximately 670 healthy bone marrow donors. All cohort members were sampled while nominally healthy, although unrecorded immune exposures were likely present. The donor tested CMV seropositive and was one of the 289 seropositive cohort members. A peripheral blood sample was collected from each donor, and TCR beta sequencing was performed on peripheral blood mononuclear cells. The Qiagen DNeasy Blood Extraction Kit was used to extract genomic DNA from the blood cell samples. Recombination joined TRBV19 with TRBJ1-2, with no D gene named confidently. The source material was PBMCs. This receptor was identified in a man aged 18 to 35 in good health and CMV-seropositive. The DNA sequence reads TGTGCCAGTAGTATAGCACGGAACTATGGCTACACCTTC. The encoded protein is CASSIARNYGYTF.